This T cell receptor (beta chain) was sequenced in a study of cytomegalovirus exposure and HLA in healthy donors. In the PCR, 60 Vbeta and 13 Jbeta primers were used. Here immunoSEQ multiplex PCR was the method, and the copy in TCRdb shows in-frame clones only, minus some. The table lists about 96,000 clones, roughly 79% of them singletons. Germline assignment: CDR1 SGHRS and CDR2 YFSETQ. Trimming pared 1 base from V and 0 bases from J, leaving 8 bases between. The CDR3 extends over 15 amino acids. This chain connects TRBV5-1 to TRBJ2-1; D is unresolved. This TCR derives from a female donor in good health and CMV-seropositive. The source material was PBMCs. Here the CDR3 DNA reads TGCGCCAGCAGCTTGCATATGAGCTCCTACAATGAGCAGTTCTTC. Amino acid sequence: CASSLHMSSYNEQFF.